Listed here is a single T cell receptor beta chain. These data come from a study of Ad26.COV2.S vaccination and SARS-CoV-2 variants. For the study at large: Donor allocation was to the COV1001 Ad26.COV2.S trial arm. Intramuscular Ad26.COV2.S at 5x10^10 or 1x10^11 viral particles.

Using immunoSEQ multiplex PCR, the repertoire was profiled, and TCRdb retains in-frame clones only, with some absent. The table includes about 680,000 clones, 89% detected once. Germline values: CDR1 SEHNR, CDR2 FQNEAQ (reference sequence). With 5 bases removed from V and 0 bases from J, the gap between germline ends came to 23 bases. CDR3 size: 19 residues. Treatment specified: roughly 18 received Ad26.COV2.S at low or high dose, single or two shots; five or six received placebo; per-sample allocation not given. It was on day 63 after the first vaccine or placebo injection that samples were taken. Sequenced here: peripheral blood, sampled in a trial of Ad26.COV2.S vaccine versus placebo. The chain carries TRBV7-9 and TRBJ1-3; D is undetermined. The source of this sequence is a person aged 18-65 years who received the Ad26.COV2.S COVID-19 vaccine or a placebo. The CDR3 nucleotides read TGTGCCAGCAGCCCGGGCACCCGCACCTCTATCATCTCTGGAAACACCATATATTTT. Its translation: CASSPGTRTSIISGNTIYF.